This TCR beta chain stems from a study of T cell responses to AZD1222 COVID-19 vaccine. Libraries were prepared by immunoSEQ multiplex PCR; TCRdb keeps only in-frame clonotypes and omits some of them. The data contain about 94,000 clones, 85% of them seen just once; the ten biggest clones take up 4.5%. Germline loops: CDR1 SGHRS, CDR2 YFSETQ. Between the trimmed V and J ends, which lost 2 bases and 8 bases, there was a span of 11 bases. CDR3 size: 13 residues. The sequence came from an adult who received the AZD1222 COVID-19 vaccine. Here the sequenced sample was peripheral blood, taken 28 days after the second AZD1222 dose. V usage is TRBV5-1 and J usage is TRBJ2-1; no firm D call. CDR3 nucleotide sequence: TGCGCCAGCAGCTTAGAGCCCAGCCATGAGCAGTTCTTC. It yields the protein CASSLEPSHEQFF.